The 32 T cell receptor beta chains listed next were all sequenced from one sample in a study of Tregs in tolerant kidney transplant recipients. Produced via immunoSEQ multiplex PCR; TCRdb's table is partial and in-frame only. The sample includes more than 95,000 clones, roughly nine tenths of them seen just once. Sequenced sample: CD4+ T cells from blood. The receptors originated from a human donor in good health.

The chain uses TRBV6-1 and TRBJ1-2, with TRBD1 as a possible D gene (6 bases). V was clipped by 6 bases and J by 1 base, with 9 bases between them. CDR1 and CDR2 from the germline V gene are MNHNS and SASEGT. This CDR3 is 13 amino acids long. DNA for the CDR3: TGTGCCAGCAGCCCGGGACATAACTATGGCTACACCTTC. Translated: CASSPGHNYGYTF.

The CDR3 region has the DNA TGTGCCAGCAACCGCCGGATGGGGACCACTGAAGCTTTCTTT. As protein: CASNRRMGTTEAFF. The V call is TRBV2, the J call TRBJ1-1; D perhaps matches TRBD1 (5 bases). V lost 7 bases and J 4 bases, leaving 16 bases between the germline ends. From germline, CDR1 is SNHLY and CDR2 FYNNEI. CDR3 length: 14 amino acids.

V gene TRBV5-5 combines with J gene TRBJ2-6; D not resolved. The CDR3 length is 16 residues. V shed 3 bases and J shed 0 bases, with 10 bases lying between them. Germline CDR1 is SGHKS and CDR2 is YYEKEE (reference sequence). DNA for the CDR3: TGTGCCAGCAGCTCATCAGCTACCTCTGGGGCCAACGTCCTGACTTTC. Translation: CASSSSATSGANVLTF.

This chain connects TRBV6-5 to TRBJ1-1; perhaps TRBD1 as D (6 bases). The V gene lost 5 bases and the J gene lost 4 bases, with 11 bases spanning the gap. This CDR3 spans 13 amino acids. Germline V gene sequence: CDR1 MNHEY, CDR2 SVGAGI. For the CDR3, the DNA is TGTGCCAGCAGTAGCCAGGGGCCCACTGAAGCTTTCTTT. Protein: CASSSQGPTEAFF.

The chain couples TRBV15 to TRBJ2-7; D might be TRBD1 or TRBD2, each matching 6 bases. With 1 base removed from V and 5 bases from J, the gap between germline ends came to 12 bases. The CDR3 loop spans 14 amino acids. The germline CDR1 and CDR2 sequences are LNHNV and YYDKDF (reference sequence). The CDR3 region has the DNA TGTGCCACCAGCAGAGGGGGGGCCTCTAACGAGCAGTACTTC. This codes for CATSRGGASNEQYF.

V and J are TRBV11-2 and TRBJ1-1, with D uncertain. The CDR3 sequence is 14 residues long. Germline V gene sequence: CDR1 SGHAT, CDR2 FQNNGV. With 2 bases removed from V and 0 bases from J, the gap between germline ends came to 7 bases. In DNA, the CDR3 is TGTGCCAGCAGCTTAAACGGATTGAACACTGAAGCTTTCTTT. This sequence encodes CASSLNGLNTEAFF.

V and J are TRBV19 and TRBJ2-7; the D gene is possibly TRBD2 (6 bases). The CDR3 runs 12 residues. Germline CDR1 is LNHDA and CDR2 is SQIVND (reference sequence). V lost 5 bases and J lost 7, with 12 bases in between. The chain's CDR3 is CASSPGAGEQYF. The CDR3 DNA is TGTGCCAGTAGTCCGGGTGCGGGGGAGCAGTACTTC.

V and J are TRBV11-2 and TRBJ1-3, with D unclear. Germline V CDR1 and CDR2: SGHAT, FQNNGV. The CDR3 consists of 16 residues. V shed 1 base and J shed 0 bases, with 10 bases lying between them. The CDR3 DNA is TGTGCCAGCAGCTTAGGACCGGCTTCCTCTGGAAACACCATATATTTT. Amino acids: CASSLGPASSGNTIYF.

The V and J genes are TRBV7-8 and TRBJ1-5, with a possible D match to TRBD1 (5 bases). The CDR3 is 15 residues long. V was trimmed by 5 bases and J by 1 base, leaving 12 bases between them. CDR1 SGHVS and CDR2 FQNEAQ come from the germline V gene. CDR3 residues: CASSKPGRSNQPQHF. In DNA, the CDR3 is TGTGCCAGCAGCAAACCGGGACGGAGCAATCAGCCCCAGCATTTT.

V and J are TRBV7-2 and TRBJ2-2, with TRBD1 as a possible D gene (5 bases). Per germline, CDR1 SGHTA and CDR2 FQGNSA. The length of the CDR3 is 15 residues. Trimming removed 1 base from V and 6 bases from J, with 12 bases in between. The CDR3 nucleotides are TGTGCCAGCAGCTTAGATGTGGGGCAGGCCGGGGAGCTGTTTTTT. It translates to CASSLDVGQAGELFF.

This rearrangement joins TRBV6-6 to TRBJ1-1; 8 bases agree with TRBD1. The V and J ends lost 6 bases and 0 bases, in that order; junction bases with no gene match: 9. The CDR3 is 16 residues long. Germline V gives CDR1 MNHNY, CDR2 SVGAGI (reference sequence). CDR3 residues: CASSTTGVAMNTEAFF. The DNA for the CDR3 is TGTGCCAGCAGCACGACAGGGGTTGCGATGAACACTGAAGCTTTCTTT.

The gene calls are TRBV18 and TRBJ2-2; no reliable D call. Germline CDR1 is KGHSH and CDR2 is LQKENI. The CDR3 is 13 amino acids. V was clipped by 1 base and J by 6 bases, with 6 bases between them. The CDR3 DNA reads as TGTGCCAGCTCACCACTTAGTTCCGGGGAGCTGTTTTTT. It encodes CASSPLSSGELFF.

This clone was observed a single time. The CDR3 loop is CASSQISTGSSGNTIYF. In DNA form, the CDR3 reads TGTGCCAGCAGTCAAATCTCGACGGGCAGCTCTGGAAACACCATATATTTT. This sequence joins TRBV2 and TRBJ1-3; D unresolved. Germline V lookup: CDR1 SNHLY, CDR2 FYNNEI. The CDR3 consists of 17 residues. Trimming shortened V by 5 bases and J by 0 bases, and 17 bases separated the two germline ends. Based on the CDR3 plus reference TRBV2 and TRBJ1-3, the full variable domain is EPEVTQTPSHQVTQMGQEVILRCVPISNHLYFYWYRQILGQKVEFLVSFYNNEISEKSEIFDDQFSVERPDGSNFTLKIRSTKLEDSAMYFCASSQISTGSSGNTIYFGEGSWLTVV.

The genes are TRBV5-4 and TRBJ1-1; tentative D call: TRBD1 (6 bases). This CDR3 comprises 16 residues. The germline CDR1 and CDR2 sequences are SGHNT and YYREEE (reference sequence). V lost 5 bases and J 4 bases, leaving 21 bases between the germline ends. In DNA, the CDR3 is TGTGCCAGCAGATCGAGGGCAGGGGCTACCGCCACTGAAGCTTTCTTT. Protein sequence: CASRSRAGATATEAFF.

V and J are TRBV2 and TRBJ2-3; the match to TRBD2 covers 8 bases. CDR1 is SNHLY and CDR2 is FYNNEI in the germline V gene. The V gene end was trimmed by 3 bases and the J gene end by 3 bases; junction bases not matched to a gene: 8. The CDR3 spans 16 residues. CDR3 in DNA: TGTGCCAGCAGTGATCTGCGCGGGGGGTGGACAGATACGCAGTATTTT. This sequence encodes CASSDLRGGWTDTQYF.

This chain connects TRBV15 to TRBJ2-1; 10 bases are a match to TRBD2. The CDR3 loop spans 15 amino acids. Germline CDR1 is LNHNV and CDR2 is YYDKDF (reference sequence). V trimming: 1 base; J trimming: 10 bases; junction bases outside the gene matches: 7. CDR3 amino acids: CATSRAEAGGWEQFF. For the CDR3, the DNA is TGTGCCACCAGCAGAGCTGAAGCGGGAGGGTGGGAGCAGTTCTTC.

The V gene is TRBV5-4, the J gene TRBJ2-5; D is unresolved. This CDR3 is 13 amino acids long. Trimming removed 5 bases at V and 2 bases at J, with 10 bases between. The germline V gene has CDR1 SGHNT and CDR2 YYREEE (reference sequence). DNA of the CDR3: TGTGCCAGCAGAATGACAAAACAAGAGACCCAGTACTTC. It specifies CASRMTKQETQYF.

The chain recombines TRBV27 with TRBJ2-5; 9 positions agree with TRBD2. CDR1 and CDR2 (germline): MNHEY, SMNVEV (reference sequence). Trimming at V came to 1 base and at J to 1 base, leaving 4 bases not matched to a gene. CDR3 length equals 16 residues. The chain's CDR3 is CASSLYASGVQETQYF. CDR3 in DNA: TGTGCCAGCAGTTTATATGCTAGCGGGGTCCAAGAGACCCAGTACTTC.

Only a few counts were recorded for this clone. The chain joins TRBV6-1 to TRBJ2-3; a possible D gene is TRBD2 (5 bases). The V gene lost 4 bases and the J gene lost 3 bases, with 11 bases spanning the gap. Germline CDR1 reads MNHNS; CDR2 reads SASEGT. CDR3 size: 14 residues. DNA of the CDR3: TGTGCCAGCAGTGTAGCGAGGAGGACAGATACGCAGTATTTT. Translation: CASSVARRTDTQYF.

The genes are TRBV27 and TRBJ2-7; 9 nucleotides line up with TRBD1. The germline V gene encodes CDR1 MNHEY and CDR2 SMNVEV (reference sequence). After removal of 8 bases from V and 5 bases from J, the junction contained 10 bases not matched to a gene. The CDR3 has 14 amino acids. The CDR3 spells CASSNLGTGNEQYF. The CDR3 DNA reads TGTGCCAGCTCCAACCTTGGGACAGGGAACGAGCAGTACTTC.

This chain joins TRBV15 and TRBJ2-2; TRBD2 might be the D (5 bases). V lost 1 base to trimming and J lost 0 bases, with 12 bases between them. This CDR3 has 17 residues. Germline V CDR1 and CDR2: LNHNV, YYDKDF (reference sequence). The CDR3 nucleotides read TGTGCCACCAGCAGAGTACGGGGAAACGCGAACACCGGGGAGCTGTTTTTT. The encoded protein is CATSRVRGNANTGELFF.

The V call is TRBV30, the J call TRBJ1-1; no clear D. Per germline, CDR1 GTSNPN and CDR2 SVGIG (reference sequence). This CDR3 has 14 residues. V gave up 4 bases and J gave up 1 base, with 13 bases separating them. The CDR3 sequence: CAWNRGVGNTEAFF. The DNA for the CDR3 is TGTGCCTGGAACAGAGGCGTTGGGAACACTGAAGCTTTCTTT.

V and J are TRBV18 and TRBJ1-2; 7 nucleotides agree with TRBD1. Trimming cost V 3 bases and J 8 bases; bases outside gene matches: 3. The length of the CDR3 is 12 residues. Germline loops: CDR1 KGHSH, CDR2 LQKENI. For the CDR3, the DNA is TGTGCCAGCTCACCGACAGGGTACGGCTACACCTTC. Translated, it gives CASSPTGYGYTF.

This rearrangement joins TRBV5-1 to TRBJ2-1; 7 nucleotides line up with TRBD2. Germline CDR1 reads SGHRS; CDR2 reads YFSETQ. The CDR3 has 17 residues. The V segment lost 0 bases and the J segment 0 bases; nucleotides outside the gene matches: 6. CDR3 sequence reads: CASSLEGGSYSYNEQFF. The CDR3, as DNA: TGCGCCAGCAGCTTGGAGGGAGGGTCATACTCCTACAATGAGCAGTTCTTC.

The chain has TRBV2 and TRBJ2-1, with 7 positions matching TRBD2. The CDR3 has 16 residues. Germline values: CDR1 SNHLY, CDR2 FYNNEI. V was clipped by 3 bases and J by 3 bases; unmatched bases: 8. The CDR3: CASSDRLGGYYNEQFF. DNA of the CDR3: TGTGCCAGCAGTGATCGTTTGGGGGGGTACTACAATGAGCAGTTCTTC.

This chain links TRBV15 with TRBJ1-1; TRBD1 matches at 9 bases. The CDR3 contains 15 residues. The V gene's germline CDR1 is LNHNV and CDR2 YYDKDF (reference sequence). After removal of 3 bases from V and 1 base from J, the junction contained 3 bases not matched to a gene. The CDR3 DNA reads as TGTGCCACCAGCAGTAAGACAGGGGGGAACACTGAAGCTTTCTTT. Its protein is CATSSKTGGNTEAFF.

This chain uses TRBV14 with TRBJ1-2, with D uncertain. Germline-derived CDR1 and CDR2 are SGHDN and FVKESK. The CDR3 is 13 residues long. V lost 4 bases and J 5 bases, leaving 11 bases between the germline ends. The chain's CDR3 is CASSPQFGYGYTF. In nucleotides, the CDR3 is TGTGCCAGCAGCCCACAATTCGGGTATGGCTACACCTTC. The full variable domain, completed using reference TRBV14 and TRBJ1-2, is EAGVTQFPSHSVIEKGQTVTLRCDPISGHDNLYWYRRVMGKEIKFLLHFVKESKQDESGMPNNRFLAERTGGTYSTLKVQPAELEDSGVYFCASSPQFGYGYTFGSGTRLTVV.

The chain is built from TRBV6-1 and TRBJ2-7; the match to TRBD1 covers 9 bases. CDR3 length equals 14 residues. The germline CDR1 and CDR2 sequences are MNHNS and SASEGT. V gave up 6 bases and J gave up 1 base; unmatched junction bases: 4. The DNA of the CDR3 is TGTGCCAGCAGGAACAGGGGGCAATCCTACGAGCAGTACTTC. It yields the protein CASRNRGQSYEQYF.

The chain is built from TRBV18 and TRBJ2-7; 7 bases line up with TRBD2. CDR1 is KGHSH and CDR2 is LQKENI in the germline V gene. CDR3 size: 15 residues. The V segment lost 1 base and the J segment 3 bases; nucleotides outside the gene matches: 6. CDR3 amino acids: CASSPLFAGVYEQYF. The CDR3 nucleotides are TGTGCCAGCTCACCACTCTTTGCGGGAGTCTACGAGCAGTACTTC. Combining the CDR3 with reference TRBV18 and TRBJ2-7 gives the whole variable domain NAGVMQNPRHLVRRRGQEARLRCSPMKGHSHVYWYRQLPEEGLKFMVYLQKENIIDESGMPKERFSAEFPKEGPSILRIQQVVRGDSAAYFCASSPLFAGVYEQYFGPGTRLTVT.

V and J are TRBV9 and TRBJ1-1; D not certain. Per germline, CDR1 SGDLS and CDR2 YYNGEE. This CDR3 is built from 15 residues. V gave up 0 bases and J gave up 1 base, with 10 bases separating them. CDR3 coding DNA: TGTGCCAGCAGCGTAGAACCCATAGAGAACACTGAAGCTTTCTTT. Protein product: CASSVEPIENTEAFF.

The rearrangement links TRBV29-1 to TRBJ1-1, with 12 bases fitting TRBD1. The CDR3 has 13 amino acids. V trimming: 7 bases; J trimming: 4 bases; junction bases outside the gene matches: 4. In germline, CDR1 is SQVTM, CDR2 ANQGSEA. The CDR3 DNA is TGCAGCGCCTGGGACAGGGGGCCCACTGAAGCTTTCTTT. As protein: CSAWDRGPTEAFF.

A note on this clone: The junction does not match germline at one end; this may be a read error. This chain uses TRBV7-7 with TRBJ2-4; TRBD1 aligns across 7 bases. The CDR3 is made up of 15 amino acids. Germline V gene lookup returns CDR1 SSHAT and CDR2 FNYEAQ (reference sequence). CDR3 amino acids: CASSFGRGIKNIQYF. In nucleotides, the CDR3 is TGTGCTAGCAGCTTTGGCAGGGGGATCAAAAACATTCAGTACTTC.